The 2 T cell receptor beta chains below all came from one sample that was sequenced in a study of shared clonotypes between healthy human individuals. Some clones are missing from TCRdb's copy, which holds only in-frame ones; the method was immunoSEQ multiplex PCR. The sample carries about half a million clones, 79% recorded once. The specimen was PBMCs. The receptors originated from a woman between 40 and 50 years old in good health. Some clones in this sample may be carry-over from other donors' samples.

This chain's CDR3 is CASSLEPSPLHF. For the CDR3, the DNA is TGTGCCAGCAGCCTCGAACCTTCACCCCTCCACTTT. The genes are TRBV7-9 and TRBJ1-6; no firm D call. This CDR3 is 12 amino acids long. Trimming took 5 bases from V and 9 from J, leaving 8 bases between them. Germline V gene lookup returns CDR1 SEHNR and CDR2 FQNEAQ (reference sequence). Together with reference TRBV7-9 and TRBJ1-6, the CDR3 gives the full variable domain: DTGVSQNPRHKITKRGQNVTFRCDPISEHNRLYWYRQTLGQGPEFLTYFQNEAQLEKSRLLSDRFSAERPKGSFSTLEIQRTEQGDSAMYLCASSLEPSPLHFGNGTRLTVT.

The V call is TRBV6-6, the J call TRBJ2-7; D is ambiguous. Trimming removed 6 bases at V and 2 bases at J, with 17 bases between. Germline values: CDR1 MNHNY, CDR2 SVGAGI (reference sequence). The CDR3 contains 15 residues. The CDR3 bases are TGTGCCAGCAGCCGCCAGAACTCTTACACCTACGAGCAGTACTTC. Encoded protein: CASSRQNSYTYEQYF.